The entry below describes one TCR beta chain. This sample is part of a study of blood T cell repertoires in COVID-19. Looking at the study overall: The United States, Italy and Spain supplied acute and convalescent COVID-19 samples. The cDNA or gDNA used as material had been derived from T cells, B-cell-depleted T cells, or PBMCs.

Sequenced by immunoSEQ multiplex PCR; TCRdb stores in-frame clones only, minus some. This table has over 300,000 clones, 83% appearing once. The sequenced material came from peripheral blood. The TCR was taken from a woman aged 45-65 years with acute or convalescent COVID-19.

The CDR3 DNA reads as TGTGCCAGCAGCCAAGATGTCCAGGGTCGAGAGTATGGCTACACCTTC. Residues: CASSQDVQGREYGYTF. The J gene is TRBJ1-2, the V gene TRBV4-2, with D perhaps TRBD1 (5 bases). Germline CDR1 is LGHNA and CDR2 is YNFKEQ. The CDR3 runs to 16 residues. V lost 0 bases and J lost 5, with 16 bases in between.